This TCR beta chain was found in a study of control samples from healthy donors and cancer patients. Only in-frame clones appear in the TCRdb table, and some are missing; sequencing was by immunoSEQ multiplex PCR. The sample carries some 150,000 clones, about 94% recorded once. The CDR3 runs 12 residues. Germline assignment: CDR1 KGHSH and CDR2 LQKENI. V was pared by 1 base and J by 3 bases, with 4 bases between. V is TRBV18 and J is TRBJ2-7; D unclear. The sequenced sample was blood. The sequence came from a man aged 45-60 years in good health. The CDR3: CASSPQSYEQYF. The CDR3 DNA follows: TGTGCCAGCTCACCACAGAGCTACGAGCAGTACTTC.